This T cell receptor (beta chain) was found in a study of OX40 agonist ivuxolimab in advanced cancers. Across the study: Partial responses were recorded for three patients, including one with hepatocellular carcinoma and two with cutaneous melanoma.

Sequenced by immunoSEQ multiplex PCR; TCRdb stores in-frame clones only, minus some. This table has about 67,000 clones, around 84% appearing once. This clone has only one observation. As yet, its antigen is unknown. Per germline, CDR1 SGHRS and CDR2 YFSETQ. The CDR3 has 13 amino acids. Between the trimmed V and J ends, which lost 6 bases and 4 bases, there was a span of 11 bases. Study results and limitations: Among patients with partial responses at 0.1-3.0 mg/kg, clonal expansion was among the lowest.

The chain uses TRBV5-1 and TRBJ2-1, with TRBD1 as a possible D gene (6 bases). The sequence derives from an adult with an advanced solid tumor such as melanoma, head and neck, liver or kidney cancer. Sequences were derived from CD4+ or CD8+ T cells sorted from blood, sampled in a trial of the OX40 agonist ivuxolimab. The CDR3, as DNA: TGCGCCAGCACCGGGACATTATACAATGAGCAGTTCTTC. It translates to CASTGTLYNEQFF.